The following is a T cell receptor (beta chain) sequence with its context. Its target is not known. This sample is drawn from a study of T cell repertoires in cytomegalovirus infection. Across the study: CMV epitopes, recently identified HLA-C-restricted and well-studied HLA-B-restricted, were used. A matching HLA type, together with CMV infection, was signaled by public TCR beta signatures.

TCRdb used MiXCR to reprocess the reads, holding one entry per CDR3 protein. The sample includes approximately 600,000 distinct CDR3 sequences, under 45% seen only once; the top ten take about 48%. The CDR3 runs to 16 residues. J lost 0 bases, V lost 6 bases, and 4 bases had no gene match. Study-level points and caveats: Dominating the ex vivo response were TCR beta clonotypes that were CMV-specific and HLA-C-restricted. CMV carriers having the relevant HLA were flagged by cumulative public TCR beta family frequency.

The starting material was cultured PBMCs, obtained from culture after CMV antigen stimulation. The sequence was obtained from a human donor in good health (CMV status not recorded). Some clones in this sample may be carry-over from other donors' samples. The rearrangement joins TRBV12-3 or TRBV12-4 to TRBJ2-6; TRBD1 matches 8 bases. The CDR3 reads CASRGQVFSGANVLTF. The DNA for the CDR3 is TGTGCCAGCAGGGGACAGGTGTTCTCTGGGGCCAACGTCCTGACTTTC.